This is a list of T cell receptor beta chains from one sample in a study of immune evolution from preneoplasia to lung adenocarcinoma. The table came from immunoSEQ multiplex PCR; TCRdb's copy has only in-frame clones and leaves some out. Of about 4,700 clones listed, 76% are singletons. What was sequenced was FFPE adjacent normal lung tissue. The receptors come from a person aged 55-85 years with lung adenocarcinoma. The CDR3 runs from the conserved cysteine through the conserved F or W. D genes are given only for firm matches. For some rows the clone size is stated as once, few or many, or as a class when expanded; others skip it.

cdr3_aa: CASSLVGNRGSSPLHF
cdr3_nt: TGTGCCAGCAGTTTAGTGGGGAACCGGGGGTCTTCACCCCTCCACTTT
j_call: TRBJ1-6
v_call: TRBV28
clone_size: -
d_call: -

cdr3_aa: CAWRRQGHTEAFF
cdr3_nt: TGTGCCTGGAGGAGGCAGGGTCACACTGAAGCTTTCTTT
j_call: TRBJ1-1
v_call: TRBV30
clone_size: -
d_call: -

cdr3_aa: CASSQDDSPNTEAFF
cdr3_nt: TGCGCCAGCAGCCAAGATGACAGCCCGAACACTGAAGCTTTCTTT
j_call: TRBJ1-1
v_call: TRBV4-3
clone_size: -
d_call: -

cdr3_aa: CASSFEGGGIPDTQYF
cdr3_nt: TGTGCCAGCAGCTTTGAGGGGGGGGGTATCCCAGATACGCAGTATTTT
j_call: TRBJ2-3
v_call: TRBV7-9
clone_size: -
d_call: -

cdr3_aa: CASSLENKNTEAFF
cdr3_nt: TGTGCCAGCAGCTTAGAAAACAAAAACACTGAAGCTTTCTTT
j_call: TRBJ1-1
v_call: TRBV7-9
clone_size: -
d_call: -

cdr3_aa: CASSVTQGSFYEQYF
cdr3_nt: TGTGCCAGCAGCGTTACACAGGGTTCATTCTACGAGCAGTACTTC
j_call: TRBJ2-7
v_call: TRBV9
clone_size: -
d_call: -

cdr3_aa: CASSEEGRQGWETQYF
cdr3_nt: TGTGCCAGCAGTGAGGAGGGGCGACAGGGCTGGGAGACCCAGTACTTC
j_call: TRBJ2-5
v_call: TRBV25-1
clone_size: few
d_call: -

cdr3_aa: CASGQGQGRSTDTQYF
cdr3_nt: TGTGCCAGTGGGCAGGGACAGGGAAGGAGCACAGATACGCAGTATTTT
j_call: TRBJ2-3
v_call: TRBV2
clone_size: -
d_call: TRBD1

cdr3_aa: CASSSSWEFQETQYF
cdr3_nt: TGTGCCAGCAGCTCCTCGTGGGAGTTCCAAGAGACCCAGTACTTC
j_call: TRBJ2-5
v_call: TRBV7-9
clone_size: once
d_call: -

cdr3_aa: CASSFSTATNEKLFF
cdr3_nt: TGTGCCAGCAGTTTTTCGACAGCAACTAATGAAAAACTGTTTTTT
j_call: TRBJ1-4
v_call: TRBV28
clone_size: -
d_call: -

cdr3_aa: CASSQERAGGVDTQYF
cdr3_nt: TGTGCCAGCAGCCAAGAGAGGGCAGGGGGCGTAGATACGCAGTATTTT
j_call: TRBJ2-3
v_call: TRBV4-2
clone_size: -
d_call: TRBD1

cdr3_aa: CASSVGGYTEAFF
cdr3_nt: TGTGCCAGCAGCGTAGGGGGGTACACTGAAGCTTTCTTT
j_call: TRBJ1-1
v_call: TRBV9
clone_size: -
d_call: -

cdr3_aa: CASRVGSQPQHF
cdr3_nt: TGTGCCAGCAGAGTTGGGAGTCAGCCCCAGCATTTT
j_call: TRBJ1-5
v_call: TRBV28
clone_size: -
d_call: -

cdr3_aa: CASSISTGSTGELFF
cdr3_nt: TGTGCCAGCAGTATCTCGACAGGGTCCACTGGGGAGCTGTTTTTT
j_call: TRBJ2-2
v_call: TRBV6-1
clone_size: -
d_call: TRBD1

cdr3_aa: CASRPPGTLQGTQYF
cdr3_nt: TGTGCCAGCAGACCGCCGGGGACGTTACAAGGGACCCAGTACTTC
j_call: TRBJ2-5
v_call: TRBV7-2
clone_size: -
d_call: -

cdr3_aa: CASKIGQVHNEQFF
cdr3_nt: TGTGCCAGCAAGATAGGACAGGTTCACAATGAGCAGTTCTTC
j_call: TRBJ2-1
v_call: TRBV11-1
clone_size: few
d_call: TRBD1

cdr3_aa: CASSLSPRPPYGYTF
cdr3_nt: TGTGCCAGCAGTTTATCCCCAAGACCTCCATATGGCTACACCTTC
j_call: TRBJ1-2
v_call: TRBV27
clone_size: -
d_call: -

cdr3_aa: CASSGLGETQYF
cdr3_nt: TGTGCCAGCAGTGGACTGGGGGAGACCCAGTACTTC
j_call: TRBJ2-5
v_call: TRBV7-9
clone_size: -
d_call: -

cdr3_aa: CASSSYRVNVGSTEAFF
cdr3_nt: TGTGCCAGCAGTTCCTACAGGGTGAACGTCGGTTCCACTGAAGCTTTCTTT
j_call: TRBJ1-1
v_call: TRBV28
clone_size: -
d_call: -

cdr3_aa: CASSLRQGPEKLFF
cdr3_nt: TGTGCCAGCAGCTTGCGGCAGGGGCCTGAAAAACTGTTTTTT
j_call: TRBJ1-4
v_call: TRBV5-4
clone_size: few
d_call: -

cdr3_aa: CASSGGSGNIQYF
cdr3_nt: TGTGCCAGCAGTGGGGGCAGCGGAAACATTCAGTACTTC
j_call: TRBJ2-4
v_call: TRBV25-1
clone_size: -
d_call: -

cdr3_aa: CASSVGNSYGYTF
cdr3_nt: TGTGCCAGCAGCGTAGGAAACAGCTATGGCTACACCTTC
j_call: TRBJ1-2
v_call: TRBV9
clone_size: -
d_call: -

cdr3_aa: CASSPIGVAESGSPLHF
cdr3_nt: TGTGCCAGCTCACCCATTGGGGTCGCGGAGTCGGGTTCACCCCTCCACTTT
j_call: TRBJ1-6
v_call: TRBV18
clone_size: large
d_call: -

cdr3_aa: CASSSGHTEAFF
cdr3_nt: TGTGCCAGCAGTTCCGGGCACACTGAAGCTTTCTTT
j_call: TRBJ1-1
v_call: TRBV28
clone_size: -
d_call: -

cdr3_aa: CASSPEGQGVSPLHF
cdr3_nt: TGTGCCAGCAGCCCAGAGGGACAGGGTGTTTCACCCCTCCACTTT
j_call: TRBJ1-6
v_call: TRBV9
clone_size: few
d_call: TRBD1

cdr3_aa: CASSRGLAGLTGELFF
cdr3_nt: TGTGCCAGCAGCAGAGGACTAGCGGGATTAACCGGGGAGCTGTTTTTT
j_call: TRBJ2-2
v_call: TRBV5-6
clone_size: -
d_call: TRBD2

cdr3_aa: CASSEVLSLAGGGETQYF
cdr3_nt: TGTGCCAGCAGTGAAGTATTGTCGCTAGCGGGGGGTGGGGAGACCCAGTACTTC
j_call: TRBJ2-5
v_call: TRBV6-1
clone_size: -
d_call: TRBD2

cdr3_aa: CASSQTGHLNNEQFF
cdr3_nt: TGTGCCAGCAGCCAAACGGGACACCTTAACAATGAGCAGTTCTTC
j_call: TRBJ2-1
v_call: TRBV5-4
clone_size: -
d_call: -

cdr3_aa: CASSVAGQTYGYTF
cdr3_nt: TGTGCCAGCAGCGTGGCGGGACAGACATATGGCTACACCTTC
j_call: TRBJ1-2
v_call: TRBV9
clone_size: -
d_call: TRBD1

cdr3_aa: CASSRLGETQYF
cdr3_nt: TGTGCCAGCTCCAGGCTCGGAGAGACCCAGTACTTC
j_call: TRBJ2-5
v_call: TRBV27
clone_size: -
d_call: -

cdr3_aa: CASSPGDAGELFF
cdr3_nt: TGCGCCAGCAGCCCGGGCGACGCCGGGGAGCTGTTTTTT
j_call: TRBJ2-2
v_call: TRBV4-1
clone_size: -
d_call: -

cdr3_aa: CASSPEDRAAGELFF
cdr3_nt: TGTGCCAGCAGCCCCGAAGACAGGGCCGCCGGGGAGCTGTTTTTT
j_call: TRBJ2-2
v_call: TRBV11-3
clone_size: -
d_call: TRBD1

cdr3_aa: CASSSVDRVSSSQHF
cdr3_nt: TGTGCCAGCAGTTCCGTCGACAGGGTATCATCTTCCCAGCATTTT
j_call: TRBJ1-5
v_call: TRBV28
clone_size: -
d_call: TRBD1

cdr3_aa: CASSLGVSGELFF
cdr3_nt: TGCGCCAGCAGCTTGGGCGTTTCCGGGGAGCTGTTTTTT
j_call: TRBJ2-2
v_call: TRBV5-1
clone_size: few
d_call: -

cdr3_aa: CASSYSTGTDQPQHF
cdr3_nt: TGTGCCAGCAGTTACTCGACCGGGACAGATCAGCCCCAGCATTTT
j_call: TRBJ1-5
v_call: TRBV6-5
clone_size: few
d_call: TRBD1

cdr3_aa: CASSGDSALLHF
cdr3_nt: TGTGCCAGCAGTGGGGACAGTGCGTTACTCCACTTT
j_call: TRBJ1-6
v_call: TRBV28
clone_size: -
d_call: TRBD1